The 28 T cell receptor beta chains presented below share a single source sample, sequenced in a study of T cells in Graves' hyperthyroidism and ophthalmopathy. RNA transcripts provided the source from which TCR beta CDR3 regions were amplified. During a first-round RT-PCR of the TCR CDR3, the HTBI primer set was used. Via MiXCR, TCRdb re-called the multiplex PCR reads, giving one row per CDR3 protein. The repertoire has roughly 100,000 distinct CDR3 sequences, 45% to 50% of them found once; the top ten carry about 25%. Source material: blood. The source of these receptors is a man aged 40-50 years with Graves' hyperthyroidism.

The V call is TRBV10-2, the J call TRBJ1-6, with D unresolved. The ends were cut back, 6 bases at V and 5 bases at J, with 11 bases in the middle. The germline CDR1 and CDR2 sequences are WSHSY and SAAADI. This CDR3 region has 14 residues. The CDR3: CASRGSGDNSPLHF. CDR3 DNA sequence: TGCGCCAGCAGGGGGTCAGGAGATAATTCACCCCTCCACTTT.

This clonotype has a count of ten or more. The gene calls are TRBV13 and TRBJ2-7; D perhaps matches TRBD2 (6 bases). This CDR3 has 18 amino acids. CDR1 PRHDT and CDR2 FYEKMQ come from the germline V gene (reference sequence). The V end was cut by 5 bases, the J end by 0 bases, with 23 bases between. Written as DNA, the CDR3 is TGTGCCAGCAGCCCCACCGCGGTCGGGCTAGCGTCCTCCTACGAGCAGTACTTC. Translation: CASSPTAVGLASSYEQYF.

Remarks on this clonotype: One base away lies a much larger clone, so this may be a sequencing read error. Here the CDR3 reads CASSYSRHDGLDELYF. The CDR3 coding sequence is TGTGCCAGCAGTTACAGTCGACATGACGGACTGGACGAGCTGTACTTC. The chain uses TRBV6-5 and TRBJ2-7, with a weak D call TRBD2 (5 bases). The CDR3 is made up of 16 amino acids. CDR1 and CDR2 from the germline V gene are MNHEY and SVGAGI.

The chain couples TRBV5-1 to TRBJ1-6; the D gene is possibly TRBD1 (5 bases). The CDR3 is made up of 13 amino acids. Germline CDR1 reads SGHRS; CDR2 reads YFSETQ. Trimming cost V 1 base and J 11 bases, with 10 bases left between them. CDR3 in amino acids: CASSLRQGAPLHF. In DNA, the CDR3 is TGCGCCAGCAGCTTGAGGCAGGGCGCACCCCTCCACTTT.

This clonotype was observed at least ten times. The rearrangement joins TRBV7-9 to TRBJ2-3, with D tentatively TRBD1 or TRBD2 (6 bases each). This CDR3 has 16 residues. The V gene lost 5 bases and the J gene lost 10 bases, with 25 bases spanning the gap. CDR1 is SEHNR, CDR2 FQNEAQ, per germline (reference sequence). In DNA, the CDR3 is TGTGCCAGCAGCGCCGAGGGGGGACTCGAGAAAAAGGCGCAGTATTTT. Its translation: CASSAEGGLEKKAQYF.

A remark on this clonotype: Because it lacks the conserved phenylalanine or tryptophan at the end, this CDR3 is likely a read error. It is unclear where the CDR3 begins or ends on the DNA, so no DNA is shown, and the CDR3 is as TCRdb lists it. This sequence joins TRBV7-3 and TRBJ2-2; the table gives TRBD1 as D, unverified against the DNA. The CDR3 is made up of 16 amino acids, end residues included. In germline, CDR1 is SGHTA, CDR2 FQGTGA. The CDR3 protein is CASSIRGAANTGELSL.

V usage is TRBV2 and J usage is TRBJ2-3, with 12 bases aligning to TRBD2. The trim removed 2 bases at V and 4 bases at J, leaving 4 bases unmatched. CDR3 length equals 16 residues. The germline V gene encodes CDR1 SNHLY and CDR2 FYNNEI. The CDR3 region has the DNA TGTGCCAGCAGTGAAACTCTAGCGGGAGGGTCAGATACGCAGTATTTT. This encodes CASSETLAGGSDTQYF.

Points on this clonotype: The CDR3 end shows no conserved phenylalanine or tryptophan, and so a read error is likely. The DNA is left out, because the CDR3 cannot be placed on it with certainty; the CDR3 is given as TCRdb lists it. This chain links TRBV7-2 with TRBJ2-2; TRBD1, the table's D call, lacks a check against the DNA. Germline CDR1 SGHTA, CDR2 FQGNSA. The CDR3 totals 12 residues, both ends included. The CDR3 sequence: CASSPRHRGAVV.

In its sample, this clonotype was seen many times. V is TRBV7-2 and J is TRBJ2-3; weak D call: TRBD1 (6 bases). V was clipped by 6 bases and J by 8 bases, with 21 bases between them. The CDR3 is made up of 15 amino acids. The germline V gene has CDR1 SGHTA and CDR2 FQGNSA. CDR3 DNA sequence: TGTGCCAGCAGTTTGGGGGTGGGGACACAGTCTACGCAGTATTTT. This sequence encodes CASSLGVGTQSTQYF.

This clonotype occurred many times. The rearrangement uses TRBV7-3 and TRBJ2-1, with a weak D call TRBD1 (5 bases). Trimming removed 5 bases from V and 0 bases from J, with 11 bases in between. Germline values: CDR1 SGHTA, CDR2 FQGTGA. The CDR3 is 15 amino acids. The CDR3, as DNA: TGTGCCAGCAGCCTCGACAGTGCCTCCTACAATGAGCAGTTCTTC. Protein sequence: CASSLDSASYNEQFF.

The rearrangement joins TRBV5-1 to TRBJ1-6; 11 bases match TRBD1. Germline CDR1 is SGHRS and CDR2 is YFSETQ. The CDR3 spans 14 residues. The V gene end was trimmed by 4 bases and the J gene end by 10 bases; junction bases not matched to a gene: 4. The CDR3 protein is CASSGTGGGSPLHF. The CDR3 DNA reads TGCGCCAGCAGCGGGACAGGGGGTGGGTCACCCCTCCACTTT.

The V and J genes are TRBV7-2 and TRBJ1-1, with D uncertain. Germline values: CDR1 SGHTA, CDR2 FQGNSA. V lost 1 base and J 7 bases, leaving 7 bases between the germline ends. This CDR3 is built from 12 residues. As DNA, the CDR3 is TGTGCCAGCAGCTTAGGCGTCCGTGAAGCTTTCTTT. Translating gives CASSLGVREAFF.

Concerning this clonotype itself: This may arise from a read error, as a much more abundant clone is one base away. V usage is TRBV7-2 and J usage is TRBJ2-3; 12 nucleotides line up with TRBD2. The CDR3 sequence is 15 residues long. Per the germline V gene, CDR1 is SGHTA and CDR2 is FQGNSA. The CDR3 protein is CASSLRTSGADTQYF. CDR3 bases: TGCGCCAGCAGCCTCCGGACTAGCGGGGCAGATACGCAGTATTTT.

On this clonotype: A read error may account for a junction end that differs from germline. The chain employs TRBV19 and TRBJ2-3; tentative D call: TRBD1 (6 bases). From germline, CDR1 is LNHDA and CDR2 SQIVND (reference sequence). The CDR3 extends over 13 amino acids. The CDR3 is CVSSGQWTDTQYF. The CDR3 DNA is TGTGTCAGTAGTGGACAGTGGACAGATACGCAGTATTTT.

Concerning this clonotype: A single base separates this from a much larger clone, so it may be a read error. V gene TRBV12-3 or TRBV12-4 combines with J gene TRBJ2-7; 7 bases are shared with TRBD1. Trimming cost V 8 bases and J 2 bases; bases outside gene matches: 9. This CDR3 is 14 amino acids long. The CDR3 here is CASATGFGAYEQYF. The CDR3 DNA sequence: TGTGCCAGCGCGACAGGGTTCGGAGCCTACGAGCAGTACTTC.

The chain is built from TRBV20-1 and TRBJ1-5, with TRBD1 matching 8 bases. The CDR3 covers 14 residues. Trimming took 1 base from V and 14 from J; bases not matched to a gene: 13. Germline lookup yields CDR1 DFQATT and CDR2 SNEGSKA (reference sequence). The CDR3 protein is CSARADAGTGYEHF. CDR3 DNA sequence: TGCAGTGCTAGAGCAGATGCCGGGACAGGCTACGAGCATTTT.

This clonotype came up many times. A read error may produce the germline difference seen at one junction end. The chain carries TRBV2 and TRBJ1-3; D not resolved. Germline values: CDR1 SNHLY, CDR2 FYNNEI. The CDR3 length is 14 residues. The CDR3 reads CASSVLGAGDTIYF. As DNA, the CDR3 is TGTGCCAGCAGTGTTCTGGGAGCTGGAGACACCATATATTTT.

This clonotype has a single count. CDR3 DNA sequence: TGCAGTGCTAGTGAGGCTAGCGGGAGCACAGATACGCAGTATTTT. Encoded protein: CSASEASGSTDTQYF. The V call is TRBV20-1, the J call TRBJ2-3; 8 bases map to TRBD2. The CDR3 is made up of 15 amino acids. CDR1 DFQATT and CDR2 SNEGSKA come from the germline V gene (reference sequence). V lost 3 bases and J lost 0; bases outside the gene matches: 5.

This clonotype was found many times. This chain links TRBV19 with TRBJ1-2; a possible D gene is TRBD1 (6 bases). V was shortened by 6 bases and J by 7 bases, with 18 bases between the two germline ends. The CDR3 runs to 14 residues. CDR1 is LNHDA and CDR2 is SQIVND in the germline V gene (reference sequence). The CDR3 nucleotides are TGTGCCAGTAGCTCTTACCAGGGGATCGGTGGCTACACCTTC. Its protein is CASSSYQGIGGYTF.

The V and J genes are TRBV19 and TRBJ2-1, with 10 bases matching TRBD2. The CDR3 length is 14 residues. Germline trimming cut 11 bases from V and 9 bases from J; bases unmatched to any gene: 13. Germline-derived CDR1 and CDR2 are LNHDA and SQIVND (reference sequence). The CDR3: CASGASGSFGEQFF. DNA for the CDR3: TGTGCCTCCGGGGCTAGCGGGAGTTTTGGTGAGCAGTTCTTC.

This clonotype has at least ten counts. The chain recombines TRBV11-2 with TRBJ1-1; a possible D gene is TRBD1 (5 bases). The V end lost 4 bases, the J end lost 5 bases, and 17 bases lay between the germline ends. This CDR3 comprises 15 residues. Germline-derived CDR1 and CDR2 are SGHAT and FQNNGV. CDR3 bases: TGTGCCAGCAGCTCCGTCTGGCAGGGAAGGACTGAAGCTTTCTTT. Residues: CASSSVWQGRTEAFF.

A remark on this clonotype: No conserved phenylalanine or tryptophan ends this CDR3, so it is likely a read error. The DNA is left out, because the CDR3 cannot be placed on it with certainty; the CDR3 is given as TCRdb lists it. V gene TRBV11-2 combines with J gene TRBJ1-1. The CDR3 extends over 17 residues, inclusive of both ends. Per germline, CDR1 SGHAT and CDR2 FQNNGV. CDR3 in amino acids: CASSSQPRHSKSTEAFL.

This chain connects TRBV7-9 to TRBJ2-1; TRBD2 matches 13 bases. CDR3 length: 18 residues. V lost 5 bases and J lost 2; bases outside the gene matches: 9. Per the germline V gene, CDR1 is SEHNR and CDR2 is FQNEAQ (reference sequence). The CDR3 sequence is CASSAPGLAGVTYNEQFF. The CDR3 bases are TGTGCCAGCAGCGCCCCCGGACTAGCGGGGGTAACCTACAATGAGCAGTTCTTC. Full variable domain (outside the CDR3, taken from reference TRBV7-9 and TRBJ2-1): DTGVSQNPRHKITKRGQNVTFRCDPISEHNRLYWYRQTLGQGPEFLTYFQNEAQLEKSRLLSDRFSAERPKGSFSTLEIQRTEQGDSAMYLCASSAPGLAGVTYNEQFFGPGTRLTVL.

The table lists this clonotype with a few counts. V usage is TRBV7-6 and J usage is TRBJ2-3, with 7 nucleotides matching TRBD2. The CDR3 extends over 13 amino acids. With 1 base clipped from V and 11 bases from J, the junction kept 6 bases outside the gene matches. Germline V CDR1 and CDR2: SGHVS, FNYEAQ. The CDR3 protein is CASSLVGGSEQYF. The CDR3 bases are TGTGCCAGCAGCTTAGTCGGCGGGAGTGAGCAGTATTTT.

The sample holds many counts of this clonotype. The rearrangement joins TRBV12-3 or TRBV12-4 to TRBJ2-1; 9 nucleotides align to TRBD2. Trimming at V came to 2 bases and at J to 9 bases, leaving 8 bases not matched to a gene. This CDR3 is built from 15 residues. The CDR3 loop reads CASSLRASGKSEQFF. The CDR3, as DNA: TGTGCCAGCAGTTTACGGGCTAGCGGGAAGAGTGAGCAGTTCTTC.

This clonotype was detected once. This chain joins TRBV24-1 and TRBJ2-1; tentative D call: TRBD1 (6 bases). This CDR3 has 16 residues. V dropped 2 bases and J dropped 8 bases, with 18 bases sitting between them. CDR1 and CDR2 from the germline V gene are KGHDR and SFDVKD. CDR3: CATSDWTVRLGDEQFF. The CDR3 DNA reads TGTGCCACCAGTGATTGGACAGTGAGATTAGGTGATGAGCAGTTCTTC.

About this clonotype: The junction departs from germline at one end; a sequencing error may be responsible. This chain uses TRBV5-5 with TRBJ1-1, with D possibly matching TRBD1 (5 bases). There are 14 residues in the CDR3. Germline CDR1 and CDR2: SGHKS and YYEKEE (reference sequence). CDR3 sequence: CASSAQELNTEAFF. As DNA, the CDR3 is TGTGCCAGCAGCGCACAGGAACTGAACACGGAAGCTTTCTTT.

This clonotype was found once. V and J are TRBV29-1 and TRBJ2-7; 10 nucleotides align to TRBD1. The V gene's germline CDR1 is SQVTM and CDR2 ANQGSEA. With 6 bases clipped from V and 6 bases from J, the junction kept 5 bases outside the gene matches. The CDR3 totals 12 residues. DNA of the CDR3: TGCAGCGTAGGGACAGGGGAGCTCGAGCAGTACTTC. Translation: CSVGTGELEQYF.